Listed below are T cell receptor beta chains from one sample, sequenced in a study of Graves' ophthalmopathy and Graves' hyperthyroidism. One entry per CDR3 protein, called by TCRdb with MiXCR from the multiplex PCR reads. The data contain roughly 700,000 distinct CDR3 sequences, roughly 40% of them singletons. Specimen: peripheral blood. These receptors were collected from an adult man with Graves' ophthalmopathy. Each CDR3 is given with its conserved first and last residue. Each record gives: D gene, V gene, J gene, clone size, CDR3 protein, CDR3 DNA. The D gene is left open where the match is weak. Some rows mark clone size as missing; the rest say once, few, many or name a class of expanded clone.

D: TRBD1; V: TRBV13; J: TRBJ1-2; size: many; CDR3: CASSSGQAYGYTF; DNA: TGTGCCAGCAGCTCGGGACAGGCCTATGGCTACACCTTC
D: -; V: TRBV10-1; J: TRBJ1-2; size: -; CDR3: CASSEGEKGLKSRGYTF; DNA: TGCGCCAGCAGTGAGGGGGAAAAGGGGTTAAAATCTCGTGGCTACACCTTC
D: -; V: TRBV29-1; J: TRBJ2-7; size: many; CDR3: CSVVVGGTYEQYF; DNA: TGCAGCGTTGTGGTAGGGGGAACCTACGAGCAGTACTTC
D: -; V: TRBV6-5; J: TRBJ1-4; size: -; CDR3: CASSPRRLNEKLFF; DNA: TGTGCCAGCAGTCCGCGCCGTTTGAATGAAAAACTGTTTTTT
D: TRBD2; V: TRBV7-9; J: TRBJ2-7; size: -; CDR3: CASLGRAGAIYEQYF; DNA: TGTGCCAGCTTGGGAAGAGCGGGAGCGATCTACGAGCAGTACTTC
D: TRBD2; V: TRBV5-5; J: TRBJ2-5; size: -; CDR3: CASSLDGLALRQTQYF; DNA: TGTGCCAGCAGCTTGGACGGACTAGCGTTAAGGCAGACCCAGTACTTC
D: -; V: TRBV20-1; J: TRBJ2-7; size: -; CDR3: CSARASRVDEQYF; DNA: TGCAGTGCTAGAGCCTCGAGGGTGGACGAGCAGTACTTC
D: -; V: TRBV10-3; J: TRBJ2-7; size: many; CDR3: CAISGTGQSTYEQYF; DNA: TGTGCCATCAGTGGGACCGGCCAATCCACCTACGAGCAGTACTTC
D: -; V: TRBV7-9; J: TRBJ2-5; size: many; CDR3: CASSSETQYF; DNA: TGTGCCAGCAGCTCGGAGACCCAGTACTTC
D: TRBD2; V: TRBV7-7; J: TRBJ2-5; size: -; CDR3: CASSLAGLEQETQYF; DNA: TGTGCTAGCAGCTTAGCGGGGCTGGAACAAGAGACCCAGTACTTC
D: -; V: TRBV29-1; J: TRBJ1-2; size: -; CDR3: CSVEAHDKGYGYTF; DNA: TGCAGCGTTGAAGCCCACGACAAGGGCTATGGCTACACCTTC
D: -; V: TRBV10-2; J: TRBJ2-7; size: many; CDR3: CASSESDGYYEQYF; DNA: TGCGCCAGCAGTGAGTCAGACGGATACTACGAGCAGTACTTC
D: -; V: TRBV7-8; J: TRBJ2-7; size: many; CDR3: CASSVGPPSYEQYF; DNA: TGTGCCAGCAGCGTGGGACCTCCTTCCTACGAGCAGTACTTC
D: -; V: TRBV6-6; J: TRBJ1-6; size: many; CDR3: CASSYLQGSNSPLHF; DNA: TGTGCCAGCAGTTATCTACAGGGTTCGAACTCACCCCTCCACTTT
D: TRBD2; V: TRBV11-2; J: TRBJ2-5; size: -; CDR3: CASSPNSGNQETQYF; DNA: TGCGCCAGCAGCCCCAATAGCGGGAATCAAGAGACCCAGTACTTC
D: -; V: TRBV10-2; J: TRBJ1-1; size: many; CDR3: CASSVQVMNTEAFF; DNA: TGCGCCAGCAGTGTTCAGGTGATGAACACTGAAGCTTTCTTT
D: -; V: TRBV10-3; J: TRBJ2-7; size: -; CDR3: CASSYPRSRGHYEQYF; DNA: TGTGCCAGCAGTTACCCTAGATCCAGGGGCCACTACGAGCAGTACTTC
D: TRBD1; V: TRBV25-1; J: TRBJ2-2; size: few; CDR3: CASSGTGGSTGELFF; DNA: TGTGCCAGCAGCGGGACAGGGGGGTCAACCGGGGAGCTGTTTTTT